The present TCR beta chain was sequenced within a study of shared clonotypes between healthy human individuals. Data came from immunoSEQ multiplex PCR; TCRdb stores just in-frame clones and leaves some out. The sample lists around 1.6 million clones, 95% to 99% occurring once. The receptor comes from a man aged 25-45 years in good health. The sample taken for sequencing was naive CD4+ T cells sorted from blood. The subset: CD45RA+ positively selected.

CDR3 residues: CASSMAGGVRETQYF. In nucleotides, the CDR3 is TGTGCCAGCAGCATGGCGGGAGGGGTGAGAGAGACCCAGTACTTC. V gene TRBV5-4 combines with J gene TRBJ2-5; 9 nucleotides line up with TRBD2. The V and J ends lost 4 bases and 4 bases, in that order; junction bases with no gene match: 8. The CDR3 covers 15 residues. Looked up from germline, CDR1 is SGHNT and CDR2 is YYREEE (reference sequence).